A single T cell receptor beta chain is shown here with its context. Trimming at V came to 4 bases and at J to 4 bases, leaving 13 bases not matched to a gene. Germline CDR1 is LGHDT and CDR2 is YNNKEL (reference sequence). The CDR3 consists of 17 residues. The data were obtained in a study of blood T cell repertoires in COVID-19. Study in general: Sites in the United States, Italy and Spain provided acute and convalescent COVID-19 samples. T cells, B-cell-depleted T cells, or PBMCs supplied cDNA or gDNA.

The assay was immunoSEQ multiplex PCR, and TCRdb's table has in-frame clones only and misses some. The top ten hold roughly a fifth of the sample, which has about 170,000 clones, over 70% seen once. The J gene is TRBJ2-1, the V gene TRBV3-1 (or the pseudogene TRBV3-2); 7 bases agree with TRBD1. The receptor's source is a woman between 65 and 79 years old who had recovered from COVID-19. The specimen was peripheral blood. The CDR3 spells CASSRDREQQVYNEQFF. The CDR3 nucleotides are TGTGCCAGCAGCCGGGACAGAGAGCAACAAGTTTACAATGAGCAGTTCTTC.